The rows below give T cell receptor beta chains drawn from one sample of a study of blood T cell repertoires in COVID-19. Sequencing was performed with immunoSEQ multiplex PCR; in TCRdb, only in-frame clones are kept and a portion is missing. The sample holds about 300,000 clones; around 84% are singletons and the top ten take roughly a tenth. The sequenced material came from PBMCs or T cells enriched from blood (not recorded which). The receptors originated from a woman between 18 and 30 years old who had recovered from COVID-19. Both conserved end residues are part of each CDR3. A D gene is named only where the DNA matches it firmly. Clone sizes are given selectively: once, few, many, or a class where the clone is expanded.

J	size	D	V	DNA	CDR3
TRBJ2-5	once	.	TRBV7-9	TGTGCCAGCAGTACTCCCGCGGGACTCCCCACTTCCCCGGAGACCCAGTACTTC	CASSTPAGLPTSPETQYF
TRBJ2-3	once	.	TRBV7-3	TGTGCCAGCAGCTTTAGCGGTAGCACAGATACGCAGTATTTT	CASSFSGSTDTQYF
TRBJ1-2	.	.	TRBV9	TGTGCCAGCAGCGCCCCCGGGGGTAACTATGGCTACACCTTC	CASSAPGGNYGYTF
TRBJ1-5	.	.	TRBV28	TGTGCCAGCAGTTCCGGCAATCAGCCCCAGCATTTT	CASSSGNQPQHF
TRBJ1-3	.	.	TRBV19	TGTGCCAGTAGTATTGGAGGCAGCGTGGGCGGAAACACCATATATTTT	CASSIGGSVGGNTIYF
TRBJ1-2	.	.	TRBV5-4	TGTGCCAGCAGCCGAGACAGCAACTATGGCTACACCTTC	CASSRDSNYGYTF
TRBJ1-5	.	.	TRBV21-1	TGTGCCAGCAGCAAAAGAGGACTCAATCAGCCCCAGCATTTT	CASSKRGLNQPQHF
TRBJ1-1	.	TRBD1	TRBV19	TGTGCCAGTAGGGGGCTTTACAGGGGAGGATGGACTGAAGCTTTCTTT	CASRGLYRGGWTEAFF
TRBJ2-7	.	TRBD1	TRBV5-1	TGCGCCAGCAAGGTAGACAGGGTGGGTTACGAGCAGTACTTC	CASKVDRVGYEQYF
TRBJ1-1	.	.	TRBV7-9	TGTGCCAGCAGCACCCCAGGGGCGGCAAGGACTGAAGCTTTCTTT	CASSTPGAARTEAFF
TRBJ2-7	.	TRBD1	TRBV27	TGTGCCAGCAGTTTATCAGGCGACAGGGGCACCTACGAGCAGTACTTC	CASSLSGDRGTYEQYF
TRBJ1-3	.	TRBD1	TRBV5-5	TGTGCCAGCAGCTCGGACAGGTCGGGAAACACCATATATTTT	CASSSDRSGNTIYF
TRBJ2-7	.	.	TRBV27	TGTGCCAGTTCAGACCTAGAAAGGTCCTACGAGCAGTACTTC	CASSDLERSYEQYF
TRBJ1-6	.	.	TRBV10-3	TGTGCCATCATGGATCCGACATCGCCTAATTCACCCCTCCACTTT	CAIMDPTSPNSPLHF
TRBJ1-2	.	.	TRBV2	TGTGCCAGCAGTGAAGGCCGACTGAACTATGGCTACACCTTC	CASSEGRLNYGYTF
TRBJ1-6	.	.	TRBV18	TGTGCCAGCTCACCACGGGACCCGGGGGATTCACCCCTCCACTTT	CASSPRDPGDSPLHF
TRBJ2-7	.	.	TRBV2	TGTGCCAGCAGTGATGGGCAGGGAAACTACGAGCAGTACTTC	CASSDGQGNYEQYF
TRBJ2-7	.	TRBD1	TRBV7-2	TGTGCCAGCAGCATTCGACAGGGCGAGCAGTACTTC	CASSIRQGEQYF
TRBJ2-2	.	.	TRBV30	TGTGCCTGGAGCGCTCAGGGGATCGGGGAGCTGTTTTTT	CAWSAQGIGELFF
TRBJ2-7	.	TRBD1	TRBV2	TGTGCCAGCAGTGACCCAGGGGGCTACGAGCAGTACTTC	CASSDPGGYEQYF
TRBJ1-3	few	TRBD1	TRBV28	TGTGCCAGCACCCCACAGGGGGCGGGAGGAAACACCATATATTTT	CASTPQGAGGNTIYF
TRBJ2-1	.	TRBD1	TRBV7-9	TGTGCCAGCAGCTTAAGACAGGGCCACAATGAGCAGTTCTTC	CASSLRQGHNEQFF
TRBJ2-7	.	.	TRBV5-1	TGCGCCAGCAGCGTGACACCTACCTACGAGCAGTACTTC	CASSVTPTYEQYF
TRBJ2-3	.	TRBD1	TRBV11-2	TGTGCCAGCAGCTTATTCCCCACCTTGGCAGGGGGTACAGATACGCAGTATTTT	CASSLFPTLAGGTDTQYF
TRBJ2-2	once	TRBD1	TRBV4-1	TGCGCCAGCAGATTCGGGACAGCAACCGGGGAGCTGTTTTTT	CASRFGTATGELFF
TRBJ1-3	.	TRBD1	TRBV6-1	TGTGCCAGCAGTGATCTTCCAGGGGGCTATAACACCATATATTTT	CASSDLPGGYNTIYF
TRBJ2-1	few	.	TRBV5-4	TGTGCCAGCAGGCTAAATGGTGATGAGCAGTTCTTC	CASRLNGDEQFF
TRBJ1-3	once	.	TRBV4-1	TGCGCCAGCAGCCTACAGGGTCGTGACACCATATATTTT	CASSLQGRDTIYF
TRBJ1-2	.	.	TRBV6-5	TGTGCCAGCAGTTACTCAGCGGGGGGCGATGGCTACACCTTC	CASSYSAGGDGYTF
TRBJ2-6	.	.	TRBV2	TGTGCCAGCAAGGAGGGACAGATGTCTGGGGCCAACGTCCTGACTTTC	CASKEGQMSGANVLTF
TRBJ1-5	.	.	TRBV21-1	TGTGCCAGCAGCAAAGCAATCGGGGGGAAACAGCCCCAGCATTTT	CASSKAIGGKQPQHF
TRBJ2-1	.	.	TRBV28	TGTGCCAGCAGCACCGCAGGGATCAATGAGCAGTTCTTC	CASSTAGINEQFF
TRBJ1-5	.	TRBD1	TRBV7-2	TGTGCCAGCAGCTTGCCACCGGGACAGGGGTTTCGGAATCAGCCCCAGCATTTT	CASSLPPGQGFRNQPQHF
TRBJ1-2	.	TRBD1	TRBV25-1	TGTGCCAGCAGTGATGACAGGGACCTTCTTGGCGGCTACACCTTC	CASSDDRDLLGGYTF
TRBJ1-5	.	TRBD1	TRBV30	TGTGCCTGGAGTGTAAAGACAGGGGTCAATCAGCCCCAGCATTTT	CAWSVKTGVNQPQHF
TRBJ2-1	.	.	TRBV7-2	TGTGCCAGCAGGCCAACAGGGGACGTTCTGCGGGGGGTTTACAATGAGCAGTTCTTC	CASRPTGDVLRGVYNEQFF
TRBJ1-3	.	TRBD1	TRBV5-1	TGCGCCAGCAGCACAGGGGACCTCCAAAACACCATATATTTT	CASSTGDLQNTIYF
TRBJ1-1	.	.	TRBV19	TGTGCCAGTGGTGAAACAGGAAACACTGAAGCTTTCTTT	CASGETGNTEAFF
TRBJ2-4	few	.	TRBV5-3	TGTGCCAGAAGCGTACAGGGAAACATTCAGTACTTC	CARSVQGNIQYF
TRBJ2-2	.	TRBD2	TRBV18	TGTGCCAGCTCATCGGGACTAGCGGGGACCGGGGAGCTGTTTTTT	CASSSGLAGTGELFF
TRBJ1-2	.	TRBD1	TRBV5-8	TGTGCCAGCAGCCCGAGTTATTTCGGACAGGGCGGCTATGGCTACACCTTC	CASSPSYFGQGGYGYTF
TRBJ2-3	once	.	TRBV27	TGTGCCAGCAGTATGACAGGGAGGAGCCTCAAAGATACGCAGTATTTT	CASSMTGRSLKDTQYF
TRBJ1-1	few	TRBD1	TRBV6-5	TGTGCCAGCAGTTACTCGTTACAGGGGGTAGCTGAAGCTTTCTTT	CASSYSLQGVAEAFF
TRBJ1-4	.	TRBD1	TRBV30	TGTGCCTGGAGTCGACAGGGGGAAAAACTGTTTTTT	CAWSRQGEKLFF
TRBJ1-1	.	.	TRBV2	TGTGCCAGCAGACAGGCGTTGAACACTGAAGCTTTCTTT	CASRQALNTEAFF
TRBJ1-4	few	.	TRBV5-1	TGCGCCAGCAGCTTAACAGGAGCAACTAATGAAAAACTGTTTTTT	CASSLTGATNEKLFF
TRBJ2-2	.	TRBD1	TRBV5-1	TGCGCCAGCAGCCCGGACAGGGCGCGAGGCGGGGAGCTGTTTTTT	CASSPDRARGGELFF
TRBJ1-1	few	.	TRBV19	TGTGCCAGTAGTAGAGTGCTGAACACTGAAGCTTTCTTT	CASSRVLNTEAFF
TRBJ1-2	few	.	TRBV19	TGTGCCAGTAGTCTGAACTATGGCTACACCTTC	CASSLNYGYTF
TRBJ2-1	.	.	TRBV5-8	TGTGCCAGCAGCCCAGGGTCAACCTCCTACAATGAGCAGTTCTTC	CASSPGSTSYNEQFF
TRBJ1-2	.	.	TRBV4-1	TGCGCCAGCAGCCAAGGCATTTCTAAGGGCTACACCTTC	CASSQGISKGYTF
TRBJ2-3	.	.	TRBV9	TGTGCCAGCAGCGTAGGAGGTGGGACTGGCACAGATACGCAGTATTTT	CASSVGGGTGTDTQYF
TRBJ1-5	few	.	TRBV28	TGTGCCAGCAGTTTATTAGTAGGGGGACAGCCCCAGCATTTT	CASSLLVGGQPQHF
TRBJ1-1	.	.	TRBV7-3	TGTGCCAGCAGCTTCGCCGGTAACACTGAAGCTTTCTTT	CASSFAGNTEAFF